The clone carrying this TCR beta chain appeared a few times. Assay: immunoSEQ multiplex PCR; the TCRdb copy retains only in-frame clones and omits some. There are roughly 100,000 clones in the sample; over 80% occur only once, and 15% to 20% lies in the top ten. This entry belongs to a study of blood T cell repertoires in COVID-19. Trimming cost V 4 bases and J 11 bases; bases outside gene matches: 7. The CDR3 is 14 amino acids. Germline V gene sequence: CDR1 KGHSH, CDR2 LQKENI. The origin of this receptor is a man in his fifties or sixties with acute or convalescent COVID-19. Sequencing was carried out using peripheral blood. The chain is built from TRBV18 and TRBJ1-6; 8 positions match TRBD1. CDR3 DNA sequence: TGTGCCAGCTCACGGGACAGGTTCAATGCACCCCTCCACTTT. This translates into CASSRDRFNAPLHF.